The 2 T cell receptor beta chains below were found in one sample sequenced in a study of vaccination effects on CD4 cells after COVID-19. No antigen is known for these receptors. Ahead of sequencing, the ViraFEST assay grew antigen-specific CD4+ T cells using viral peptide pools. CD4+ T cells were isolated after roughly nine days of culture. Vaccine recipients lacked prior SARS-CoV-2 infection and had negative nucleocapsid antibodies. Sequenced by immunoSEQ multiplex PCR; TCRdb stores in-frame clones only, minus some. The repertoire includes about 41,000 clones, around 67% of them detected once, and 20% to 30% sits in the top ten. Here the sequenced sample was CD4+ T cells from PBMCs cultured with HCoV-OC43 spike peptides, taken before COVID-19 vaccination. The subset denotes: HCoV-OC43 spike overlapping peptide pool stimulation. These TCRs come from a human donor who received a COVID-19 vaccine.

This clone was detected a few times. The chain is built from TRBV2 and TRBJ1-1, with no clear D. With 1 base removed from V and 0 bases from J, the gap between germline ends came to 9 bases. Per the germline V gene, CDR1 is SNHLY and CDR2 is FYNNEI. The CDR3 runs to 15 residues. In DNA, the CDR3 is TGTGCCAGCAGTGAAGTGGGAGGCATGAACACTGAAGCTTTCTTT. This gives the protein CASSEVGGMNTEAFF.

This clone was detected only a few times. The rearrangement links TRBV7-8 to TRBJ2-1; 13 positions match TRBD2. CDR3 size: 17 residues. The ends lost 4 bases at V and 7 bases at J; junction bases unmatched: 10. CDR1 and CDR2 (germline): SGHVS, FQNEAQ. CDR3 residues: CASSSTLLAGGGNEQFF. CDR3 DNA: TGTGCCAGCAGCTCTACACTACTAGCGGGAGGGGGGAATGAGCAGTTCTTC.